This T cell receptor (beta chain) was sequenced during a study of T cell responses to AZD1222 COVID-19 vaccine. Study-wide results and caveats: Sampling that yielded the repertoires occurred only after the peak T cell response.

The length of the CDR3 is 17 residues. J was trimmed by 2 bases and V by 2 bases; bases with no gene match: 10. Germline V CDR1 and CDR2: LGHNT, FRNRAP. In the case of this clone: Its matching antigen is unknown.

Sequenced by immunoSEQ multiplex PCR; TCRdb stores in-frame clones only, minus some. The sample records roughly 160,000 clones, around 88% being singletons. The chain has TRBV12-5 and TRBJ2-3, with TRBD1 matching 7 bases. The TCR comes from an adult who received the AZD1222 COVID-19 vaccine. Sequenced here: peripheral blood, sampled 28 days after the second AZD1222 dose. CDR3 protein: CASGLLSWDSLTDTQYF. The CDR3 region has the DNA TGTGCTAGTGGTTTGTTGAGTTGGGACAGTCTCACAGATACGCAGTATTTT.